This T cell receptor (beta chain) was retrieved from a study of blood T cell repertoires in COVID-19. V was shortened by 2 bases and J by 8 bases, with 10 bases between the two germline ends. Per germline, CDR1 SEHNR and CDR2 FQNEAQ (reference sequence). This CDR3 contains 13 residues. Only in-frame clones appear in the TCRdb table, and some are missing; sequencing was by immunoSEQ multiplex PCR. Seen here are over 100,000 clones, around 88% observed once, and the top ten hold about 9.3%. This sequence originates from a man aged 45-65 years with acute or convalescent COVID-19. This chain joins TRBV7-9 and TRBJ1-3; D gene unclear. The sample was peripheral blood. The CDR3 DNA sequence: TGTGCCAGCAGCTTAATAGACATGGACACCATATATTTT. This codes for CASSLIDMDTIYF.